Following are 10 T cell receptor beta chains from one sample sequenced in a study of tumor and adjacent non-tumor tissue in lung cancer. The library came from three nested PCR rounds adapted from ARM-PCR protocols. MiXCR, run by TCRdb on the multiplex PCR reads, gives a single entry per CDR3 protein. Of about 110,000 distinct CDR3 sequences listed, 84% are singletons. The template was RNA from unsorted bulk tissue. Sequencing was performed on lung tumor tissue. The source of these receptors is a man aged 65 to 85 with non-small cell lung cancer.

The CDR3 sequence: CSLFLYVTWGDTDTQYF. The CDR3 coding sequence is TGCAGCTTATTCCTATATGTGACATGGGGGGACACAGATACGCAGTATTTT. The genes are TRBV29-1 and TRBJ2-3, with TRBD2 as a possible D gene (6 bases). The CDR3 spans 17 residues. The V end lost 8 bases, the J end lost 2 bases, and 26 bases lay between the germline ends. Germline V lookup: CDR1 SQVTM, CDR2 ANQGSEA.

This chain uses TRBV20-1 with TRBJ2-1, with 7 positions matching TRBD1. Germline lookup yields CDR1 DFQATT and CDR2 SNEGSKA (reference sequence). The CDR3 is 16 residues long. J gave up 2 bases and V 1 base, and 8 bases lay outside the gene matches. CDR3 in DNA: TGCAGTGCTAGAGGAACGGGACAGCAACCCTACAATGAGCAGTTCTTC. This codes for CSARGTGQQPYNEQFF.

This clonotype was seen a few times. The chain has TRBV6-5 and TRBJ1-1, with 9 bases aligning to TRBD1. This CDR3 region has 13 residues. The germline gives CDR1 MNHEY, CDR2 SVGAGI. V was clipped by 6 bases and J by 11 bases; unmatched bases: 10. CDR3 nucleotides: TGTGCCAGCAGATCTAGACAGGGGGTAAAGGCTTTCTTT. Its protein product is CASRSRQGVKAFF.

For this clonotype: One base away lies a much larger clone, so this may be a sequencing read error. The J gene is TRBJ2-5, the V gene TRBV7-9; D might be TRBD1 or TRBD2, each matching 6 bases. Germline V gene lookup returns CDR1 SEHNR and CDR2 FQNEAQ (reference sequence). The CDR3 loop spans 13 amino acids. V was cut by 8 bases and J by 3 bases, with 13 bases left in between. CDR3 sequence: CASWPGEEETQYF. The CDR3 coding sequence is TGTGCCAGCTGGCCAGGGGAGGAAGAGACCCAGTACTTC.

This clonotype was detected once. This chain connects TRBV28 to TRBJ2-7; TRBD1 matches 9 bases. Trimming took 6 bases from V and 5 from J; bases not matched to a gene: 11. Germline V gene data show CDR1 as MDHEN and CDR2 as SYDVKM. The CDR3 contains 15 residues. The CDR3 nucleotides read TGTGCCAGCAGCGTTCCGCGACAGGGGGTTCACGAGCAGTACTTC. Residues: CASSVPRQGVHEQYF.

Notes on this clonotype: One junction end disagrees with the germline gene, perhaps due to a read error. CDR3 nucleotide sequence: TGTGCCAGTAGTTTATATCCTCTAGCCAAAAAGATTCAGTACTTC. Translation: CASSLYPLAKKIQYF. The chain combines TRBV28 with TRBJ2-4; D is possibly TRBD2 (5 bases). This CDR3 spans 15 amino acids. Germline CDR1 MDHEN, CDR2 SYDVKM.

The chain links TRBV18 to TRBJ1-3, with TRBD1 matching over 7 bases. J was trimmed by 0 bases and V by 10 bases; bases with no gene match: 18. The CDR3 is made up of 18 amino acids. Germline assignment: CDR1 KGHSH and CDR2 LQKENI. Written as DNA, the CDR3 is TGTGCCATTTCACCATCGGGACAGCTGACGCTCTCTGGAAACACCATATATTTT. Protein sequence: CAISPSGQLTLSGNTIYF.

A word on this clonotype: Here the CDR3 omits its conserved ending phenylalanine or tryptophan, so a read error is the likely source. This rearrangement joins TRBV20-1 to TRBJ2-7; 8 bases line up with TRBD2. The CDR3 has 14 amino acids. Trimming at V came to 1 base and at J to 3 bases, leaving 5 bases not matched to a gene. Germline loops: CDR1 DFQATT, CDR2 SNEGSKA (reference sequence). Here the CDR3 DNA reads TGCAGTGCTAGAGTCGGGCTAGCGGGCTACGAGCAGTACCTC. Translating it yields CSARVGLAGYEQYL.

Comment on this clonotype: This is likely a read error, given that the CDR3 carries no conserved phenylalanine or tryptophan at its end. V and J are TRBV29-1 and TRBJ1-2, with 9 bases aligning to TRBD1. CDR3 length: 13 residues. Germline V gene data show CDR1 as SQVTM and CDR2 as ANQGSEA. CDR3 nucleotides: TGCAGCGTACCCGGGACAGGGAACTGTGGCTACACCTCC. Residues: CSVPGTGNCGYTS.

Notes on this clonotype: A read error may produce the germline difference seen at one junction end. V and J are TRBV4-2 and TRBJ1-5; tentative D call: TRBD1 (5 bases). The CDR3 is made up of 15 amino acids. Per the germline V gene, CDR1 is LGHNA and CDR2 is YNFKEQ. The CDR3 DNA follows: TGTGCCAACAGCCATCAAGGGATAGGGGATCAGCCCCAGCATTTT. Amino acids: CANSHQGIGDQPQHF.